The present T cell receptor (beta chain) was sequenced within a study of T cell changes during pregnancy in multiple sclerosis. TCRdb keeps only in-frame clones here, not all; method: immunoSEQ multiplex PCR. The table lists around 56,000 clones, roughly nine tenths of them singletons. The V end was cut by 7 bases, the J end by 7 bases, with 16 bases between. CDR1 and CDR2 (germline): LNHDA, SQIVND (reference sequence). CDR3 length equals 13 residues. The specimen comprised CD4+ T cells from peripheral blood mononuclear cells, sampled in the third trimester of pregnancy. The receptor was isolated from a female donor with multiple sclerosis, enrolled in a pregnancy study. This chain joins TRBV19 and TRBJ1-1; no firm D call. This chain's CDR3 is CASISTRRYEAFF. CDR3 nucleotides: TGTGCCAGTATCTCCACCAGGCGTTATGAAGCTTTCTTT.